These 24 T cell receptor beta chains were sequenced from one sample in a study of identical twins. TCRdb re-analysed the 5' RACE reads in MiXCR, keeping a single row per CDR3 protein. The sample lists 550,000 to 700,000 distinct CDR3 sequences; just under 10% were seen once. These data also featured in a second study, about yellow fever vaccine responses in identical twins.

Sequencing was performed on PBMCs. These TCRs come from a woman between 18 and 30 years old in good health.

This clonotype was seen at least ten times. This rearrangement joins TRBV28 to TRBJ2-3, with no clear D. Trimming stripped 6 bases from V and 6 bases from J, with 19 bases between. CDR1 and CDR2 from the germline V gene are MDHEN and SYDVKM. The CDR3 totals 15 residues. As DNA, the CDR3 is TGTGCCAGCAGCACCTCATCTCTGGGGTTCGATACGCAGTATTTT. This translates into CASSTSSLGFDTQYF.

A few counts support this clonotype. V is TRBV6-2 or TRBV6-3 and J is TRBJ2-3, with TRBD2 matching 7 bases. Per the germline V gene, CDR1 is MNHEY and CDR2 is SVGEGT. J gave up 9 bases and V 2 bases, and 8 bases lay outside the gene matches. The CDR3 has 14 residues. CDR3 sequence: CASSYRESGTTQYF. In DNA, the CDR3 is TGTGCCAGCAGTTACCGGGAAAGCGGGACCACGCAGTATTTT.

The chain has TRBV5-5 and TRBJ2-7; possible D gene TRBD2, 5 bases. The CDR3 has 14 amino acids. Germline-derived CDR1 and CDR2 are SGHKS and YYEKEE (reference sequence). V shed 4 bases and J shed 0 bases, with 11 bases lying between them. The CDR3 reads CASSKDGNSYEQYF. The CDR3 DNA follows: TGTGCCAGCAGCAAGGACGGGAACTCCTACGAGCAGTACTTC.

This clonotype turned up a few times. CDR3 residues: CAILGGAADTQYF. CDR3 sequence (DNA): TGTGCCATCCTGGGGGGGGCAGCAGATACGCAGTATTTT. This chain uses TRBV28 with TRBJ2-3; perhaps TRBD2 as D (7 bases). The CDR3 consists of 13 residues. The V end lost 10 bases, the J end lost 4 bases, and 15 bases lay between the germline ends. CDR1 MDHEN and CDR2 SYDVKM come from the germline V gene.

This clonotype came up many times. J is TRBJ1-5 and V is TRBV20-1; D call uncertain. The CDR3 is 13 amino acids. The germline V gene has CDR1 DFQATT and CDR2 SNEGSKA (reference sequence). Trimming took off 5 bases at V and 5 bases at J, with 13 bases between the two ends. CDR3 nucleotide sequence: TGCAGTGCTTTACGTGAGGGAGATCAGCCCCAGCATTTT. The encoded protein is CSALREGDQPQHF.

The genes are TRBV7-9 and TRBJ2-2, with D unclear. The CDR3 contains 12 residues. The V and J ends lost 7 bases and 5 bases respectively, with 8 bases between them. The germline gives CDR1 SEHNR, CDR2 FQNEAQ (reference sequence). CDR3 DNA sequence: TGTGCCAGCATGCACTTTACCGGGGAGCTGTTTTTT. Protein sequence: CASMHFTGELFF.

The chain joins TRBV11-2 to TRBJ2-3; unclear D gene. The CDR3 sequence is 15 residues long. V was trimmed by 1 base and J by 2 bases, leaving 10 bases between them. Germline V gene sequence: CDR1 SGHAT, CDR2 FQNNGV. This CDR3 reads CASSLGPEPTDTQYF. The CDR3 bases are TGTGCCAGCAGCTTAGGTCCGGAGCCCACAGATACGCAGTATTTT.

Comment on this clonotype: The junction departs from the called germline gene at one end, perhaps through a read error. The rearrangement joins TRBV7-8 to TRBJ1-5, with 7 positions matching TRBD1. In germline, CDR1 is SGHVS, CDR2 FQNEAQ. The CDR3 runs 16 residues. The CDR3: CASSFGRGGTTQRQHF. DNA for the CDR3: TGTGCCAGCAGCTTTGGAAGAGGGGGCACAACTCAGCGCCAGCATTTT.

The rearrangement uses TRBV5-5 and TRBJ2-7, with D perhaps matching TRBD1 (6 bases). The CDR3 extends over 16 amino acids. Germline V gene data show CDR1 as SGHKS and CDR2 as YYEKEE (reference sequence). V was cut by 2 bases and J by 0 bases, with 15 bases left in between. CDR3 DNA sequence: TGTGCCAGCAGCTTAACCGGGACACAGAGCTCCTACGAGCAGTACTTC. Protein: CASSLTGTQSSYEQYF.

This clonotype was recorded at least ten times. The rearrangement links TRBV30 to TRBJ2-4; D perhaps matches TRBD2 (6 bases). CDR3 length equals 15 residues. CDR1 and CDR2 from the germline V gene are GTSNPN and SVGIG (reference sequence). V lost 5 bases to trimming and J lost 3 bases, with 17 bases between them. The CDR3 sequence is CAWSGGKGVKNIQYF. CDR3 DNA: TGTGCCTGGTCCGGGGGAAAAGGTGTCAAAAACATTCAGTACTTC.

There are many counts of this clonotype. The chain uses TRBV4-2 and TRBJ2-1, with a tentative D call TRBD2 (5 bases). CDR1 and CDR2 from the germline V gene are LGHNA and YNFKEQ. The CDR3 loop spans 16 amino acids. Trimming removed 0 bases from V and 0 bases from J, with 9 bases in between. The CDR3 DNA is TGTGCCAGCAGCCAAGATCAGAGCGGCTCCTACAATGAGCAGTTCTTC. This codes for CASSQDQSGSYNEQFF.

The chain joins TRBV6-5 to TRBJ2-7; 9 nucleotides line up with TRBD1. From germline, CDR1 is MNHEY and CDR2 SVGAGI. The CDR3 totals 18 residues. The J segment lost 3 bases and the V segment lost 1 base, leaving 13 bases of the junction unmatched. The CDR3 coding sequence is TGTGCCAGCAGTTACTTTTTTACCGGGACAGGGAAAAACTACGAGCAGTACTTC. Its protein product is CASSYFFTGTGKNYEQYF.

Ten or more counts support this clonotype. The chain combines TRBV7-2 with TRBJ2-7; D uncertain. Germline CDR1 reads SGHTA; CDR2 reads FQGNSA. The ends were cut back, 2 bases at V and 1 base at J, with 9 bases in the middle. The CDR3 consists of 14 residues. For the CDR3, the DNA is TGTGCCAGCAGCTTACGGCAGCTATCCTACGAGCAGTACTTC. It yields the protein CASSLRQLSYEQYF.

V usage is TRBV4-3 and J usage is TRBJ1-2, with D tentatively TRBD1 (6 bases). The CDR3 loop spans 15 amino acids. Germline V gene lookup returns CDR1 LGHNA and CDR2 YSLEER. Trimming stripped 4 bases from V and 6 bases from J, with 18 bases between. CDR3 coding DNA: TGCGCCAGCAGCCTAGATCTAGGACAGACAGATGGCTACACCTTC. Its translation is CASSLDLGQTDGYTF.

The J gene is TRBJ2-7, the V gene TRBV7-2; perhaps TRBD1 as D (6 bases). Germline V lookup: CDR1 SGHTA, CDR2 FQGNSA. V dropped 5 bases and J dropped 4 bases, with 15 bases sitting between them. CDR3 length: 14 amino acids. For the CDR3, the DNA is TGTGCCAGCAGCCGCCCTCCACAGGGATACGAGCAGTACTTC. It codes for CASSRPPQGYEQYF.

This clonotype was seen only a few times. The chain carries TRBV12-3 or TRBV12-4 and TRBJ2-3; D is perhaps TRBD1 (6 bases). The germline V and J ends were trimmed by 4 bases and 0 bases, with 11 bases remaining between them. This CDR3 is 15 amino acids long. Here the CDR3 DNA reads TGTGCCAGCAGTTCTATTCAGGGGAGCACAGATACGCAGTATTTT. This encodes CASSSIQGSTDTQYF.

This chain links TRBV30 with TRBJ2-4; D remains ambiguous. The CDR3 runs 14 residues. CDR1 is GTSNPN, CDR2 SVGIG, per germline (reference sequence). Trimming removed 2 bases from V and 3 bases from J, with 11 bases in between. The DNA of the CDR3 is TGTGCCTGGAGTAGATCAGGCGTCAAAAACATTCAGTACTTC. This codes for CAWSRSGVKNIQYF. Full variable domain (remainder filled in from reference TRBV30 and TRBJ2-4): SQTIHQWPATLVQPVGSPLSLECTVEGTSNPNLYWYRQAAGRGLQLLFYSVGIGQISSEVPQNLSASRPQDRQFILSSKKLLLSDSGFYLCAWSRSGVKNIQYFGAGTRLSVL.

This clonotype was picked up many times. The genes are TRBV3-1 and TRBJ2-1; TRBD1 aligns across 8 bases. The germline V gene has CDR1 LGHDT and CDR2 YNNKEL (reference sequence). This CDR3 comprises 17 residues. V gave up 2 bases and J gave up 0 bases; unmatched junction bases: 6. The CDR3 loop reads CASSQNRGVSSYNEQFF. The DNA for the CDR3 is TGTGCCAGCAGCCAAAACAGGGGGGTAAGCTCCTACAATGAGCAGTTCTTC.

This clonotype was counted only a few times. The rearrangement uses TRBV11-2 and TRBJ2-5; D may match TRBD1 or TRBD2 (5 bases each). V gave up 1 base and J gave up 4 bases, with 13 bases separating them. CDR1 is SGHAT and CDR2 is FQNNGV in the germline V gene. This CDR3 spans 15 amino acids. The CDR3 region is CASSLGDERSETQYF. In DNA, the CDR3 is TGTGCCAGCAGCTTAGGGGACGAAAGGTCAGAGACCCAGTACTTC.

This chain joins TRBV24-1 and TRBJ2-3; 9 bases align to TRBD2. The germline V gene encodes CDR1 KGHDR and CDR2 SFDVKD. The CDR3 runs to 17 residues. V trimming: 4 bases; J trimming: 2 bases; junction bases outside the gene matches: 9. The CDR3 DNA is TGTGCCACCAGTGAACCGAGGACTAGCGAAAACACAGATACGCAGTATTTT. It yields the protein CATSEPRTSENTDTQYF.

The table lists this clonotype with a few counts. The chain combines TRBV12-3 or TRBV12-4 with TRBJ2-4, with D perhaps TRBD1 or TRBD2 (5 bases each). The CDR3 covers 16 residues. V shed 6 bases and J shed 0 bases, with 15 bases lying between them. The CDR3 here is CASRTGTRLAKNIQYF. In DNA form, the CDR3 reads TGTGCCAGCAGGACCGGGACGCGGCTAGCCAAAAACATTCAGTACTTC.

Ten or more counts support this clonotype. V is TRBV7-2 and J is TRBJ1-1; D unclear. Trimming stripped 0 bases from V and 7 bases from J, with 9 bases between. The length of the CDR3 is 13 residues. In germline, CDR1 is SGHTA, CDR2 FQGNSA. CDR3 region: CASSLAREGEAFF. Here the CDR3 DNA reads TGTGCCAGCAGCTTAGCGCGGGAGGGTGAAGCTTTCTTT.

Many counts were recorded for this clonotype. The chain uses TRBV29-1 and TRBJ2-3; TRBD2 is a possible D gene (7 bases). Germline CDR1 is SQVTM and CDR2 is ANQGSEA. This CDR3 contains 10 residues. The CDR3 is CSGGADTQYF. DNA of the CDR3: TGCAGTGGGGGGGCCGATACGCAGTATTTT.

In this sample, this clonotype turned up a few times. The chain uses TRBV21-1 and TRBJ2-1; TRBD1 is the table's D call, not checked against the DNA. TRBV21-1 is assigned pseudogene status. This CDR3 has 12 residues. The CDR3, as DNA: TGTGCCAGCCCAGAGGGGCACAATGAGCAGTTCTTC. This translates into CASPEGHNEQFF.